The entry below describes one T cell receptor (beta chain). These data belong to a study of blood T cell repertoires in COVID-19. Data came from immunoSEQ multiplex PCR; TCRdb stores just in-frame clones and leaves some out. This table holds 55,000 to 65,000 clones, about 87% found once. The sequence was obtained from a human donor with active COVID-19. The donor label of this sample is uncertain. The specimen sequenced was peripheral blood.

The CDR3 nucleotides read TGCAGCGTTGGAAGCATTCCGCAGTATTTT. This translates into CSVGSIPQYF. The chain uses TRBV29-1 and TRBJ2-3; D gene ambiguous. CDR3 length: 10 amino acids. Germline values: CDR1 SQVTM, CDR2 ANQGSEA. V was trimmed by 4 bases and J by 10 bases, leaving 9 bases between them.